This TCR beta chain emerged from a study of control samples from healthy donors and cancer patients. TCRdb's copy holds only in-frame clones and misses some; the assay was immunoSEQ multiplex PCR. The sample contains over 150,000 clones, over 90% of which appear only once. After removal of 3 bases from V and 7 bases from J, the junction contained 4 bases not matched to a gene. CDR1 is SGHDN, CDR2 FVKESK, per germline. The CDR3 totals 14 residues. Specimen: blood. The chain employs TRBV14 and TRBJ2-1; 9 bases are a match to TRBD2. The source is a woman in her twenties or thirties in good health. CDR3 protein: CASSHGLARNEQFF. The CDR3 nucleotides are TGTGCCAGCAGCCACGGACTAGCGCGGAATGAGCAGTTCTTC.